This TCR beta chain was identified in a study of T cells in Graves' hyperthyroidism and ophthalmopathy. Patients aged 18 to 65 had newly diagnosed hyperthyroidism of under 2 months' duration. This CDR3 contains 17 residues. The V and J ends lost 0 bases and 2 bases respectively, with 16 bases between them. From germline, CDR1 is MNHNY and CDR2 SVGAGI (reference sequence). From RNA transcripts, TCR beta CDR3 regions were amplified. Researchers ran a first-round RT-PCR on the TCR CDR3 using the HTBI primer set. MiXCR, applied by TCRdb to the multiplex PCR reads, yields one record per CDR3 protein. This sample has more than 650,000 distinct CDR3 sequences, with around 13% found just once. This clonotype was recorded a few times.

The clonotype was recovered from a young woman with Graves' hyperthyroidism. The sample comprised blood. The chain joins TRBV6-6 to TRBJ1-1; D may be TRBD1 (5 bases). The CDR3 DNA follows: TGTGCCAGCAGTTACTCTTACAATTGGGGGGTTAACACTGAAGCTTTCTTT. This encodes CASSYSYNWGVNTEAFF.